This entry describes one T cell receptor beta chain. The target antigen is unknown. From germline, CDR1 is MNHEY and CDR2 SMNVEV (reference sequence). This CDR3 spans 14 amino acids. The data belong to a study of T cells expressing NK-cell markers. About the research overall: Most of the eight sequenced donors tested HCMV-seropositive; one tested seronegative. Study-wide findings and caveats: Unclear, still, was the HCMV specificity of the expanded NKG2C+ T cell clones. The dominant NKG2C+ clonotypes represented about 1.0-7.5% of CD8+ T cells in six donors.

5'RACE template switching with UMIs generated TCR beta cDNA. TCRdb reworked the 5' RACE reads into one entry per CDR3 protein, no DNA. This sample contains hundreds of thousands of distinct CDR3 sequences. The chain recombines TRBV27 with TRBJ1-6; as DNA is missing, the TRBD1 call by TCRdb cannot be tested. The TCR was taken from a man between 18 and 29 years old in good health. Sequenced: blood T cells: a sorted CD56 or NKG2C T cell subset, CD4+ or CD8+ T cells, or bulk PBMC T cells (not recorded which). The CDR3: CASTRNLPGSPLHF.